This T cell receptor (beta chain) was sequenced for a study of blood T cells in healthy people across ages (dated by TCRdb to 2014 to 2015). A note on the overall study: In model experiments, roughly one uniquely barcoded TCR beta cDNA molecule per two T cells was captured by template switching. Donors were grouped into four age groups: young (average about 15 years), middle-aged (39), aged (around 60) and long-lived (about 89). The study analyzed two additional independent replicas of 1 million unique cDNA reads from the same blood draw for two donors, one aged 18 to 30 and one aged 80 or older. To avoid experimental bias, donors of different ages were randomly spread across the sequencing lanes. The study measured age-related changes in TCR beta repertoire diversity using deep sequencing normalized with unique cDNA molecular identifiers. The study at large found these results: The CMV infection status of donors was not known, potentially confounding age-related changes in expanded clonotypes. The percentage of naive T cells measured by flow cytometry correlated strongly with observed TCR beta diversity. Conclusive comparison of naive and antigen-experienced compartments was prevented by the profiling of bulk unsorted PBMCs. Estimates of total diversity from one million sequenced T cells were regarded as lower bounds and underestimates. Compared with the aged group, the long-lived group had more naive CD4+ T cells, fewer expanded clones and increased TCR diversity, a pattern suggesting age selection. Observed TCR beta diversity per million T cells fell roughly linearly with age, and a significant reduction was already apparent by age about 36.

Notes on this clonotype: Its antigen specificity is not known. No quality values exist for individual bases; no much larger clone is one base distant.

Library generation was performed with 5' RACE. Sequencing instrument: Illumina HiSeq 2500. The second PCR ran for about 6 to 12 cycles and used a J-beta primer mix along with a sample-barcoded 5' primer. A template-switch 5' adaptor carrying 12 random nucleotides introduced a unique molecular identifier onto each TCR beta cDNA molecule. Each sample yielded at least 3 million CDR3-containing paired-end reads. First-strand cDNA synthesis was performed from all RNA using the Mint cDNA synthesis kit, with priming by a TRBC-specific oligonucleotide. All cDNA was treated with uracil-DNA glycosylase and then went through a first 18-cycle PCR with the universal primers M1SS and BC2_uni_R. The authors' analysis ran thus. Normalization of each sample was performed by random selection of 1 million high-quality reads, each carrying a distinct molecular identifier. Reads sharing molecular identifiers were discarded rather than binned into consensus sequences. CDR3 identification, clonotype clustering and error correction used MiTCR with a Q25 quality threshold and the strictest error-elimination algorithm. A nonparametric unseen species model using Euler transformation provided a lower-bound estimate of total TCR beta diversity. TCRdb reprocessing: public reads trimmed at Q25 with fastp, clones called with MiXCR, in-frame beta chains kept. Rows are unified per CDR3 protein, each entry keeping the most common DNA and genes. For this entry, the V and J calls and clone size follow TCRdb and not the study's own pipeline. The sample table contains around 1,500,000 distinct CDR3 sequences; only one count was recorded for 28% of them. The leading ten clones occupy 7.7% of the sample.

Donors were under 40 systemically healthy Caucasian individuals from Russia aged roughly 6 to 100 years. Roughly 10 milliliters of peripheral blood were drawn from each donor into EDTA-treated Vacutainer tubes. Ficoll-Paque density-gradient centrifugation was used to isolate PBMCs, with at least 7 million per sample. Total RNA, at least 6 micrograms per sample, was extracted from PBMCs with Trizol reagent. For every donor, an aliquot of PBMCs went through flow cytometry to measure the percentages of naive CD45RAhigh/CD27high T cells. Sequenced material: blood. The clonotype originates from a woman in her twenties or thirties in good health.

The CDR3 here reads CASSLSNRGRQYF. Read as DNA, the sequence is TGTGCCAGCAGTTTATCCAACAGGGGGCGGCAGTATTTT. This chain joins TRBV12-3 or TRBV12-4 to TRBJ2-3, with 9 middle bases fitting TRBD1. The CDR3 sequence holds 13 residues, the cysteine and phenylalanine included. Only the CDR3 DNA stays, 39 bases, in frame from base 1. Compared with germline, V lacks 2 bases and J lacks 11 bases; bases without a gene match: 5.